These 7 T cell receptor beta chains were sequenced from one sample in a study of T cells in Graves' hyperthyroidism and ophthalmopathy. Researchers amplified the TCR beta CDR3 regions from RNA transcripts. Researchers ran a first-round RT-PCR on the TCR CDR3 using the HTBI primer set. Using its own MiXCR run on the multiplex PCR reads, TCRdb lists one record per CDR3 protein. The data contain some 690,000 distinct CDR3 sequences, roughly 17% of them singletons. Sequencing input: blood. Source of these receptors: a man aged 50 to 60 with Graves' hyperthyroidism.

The V and J genes are TRBV12-3 or TRBV12-4 and TRBJ2-1; D is uncertain. CDR3 length: 14 amino acids. Trimming removed 2 bases at V and 5 bases at J, with 10 bases between. CDR3 nucleotide sequence: TGTGCCAGCAGTTTAAGGTCTTTCGACAATGAGCAGTTCTTC. It encodes CASSLRSFDNEQFF.

This clonotype has a handful of counts. This chain joins TRBV5-1 and TRBJ2-6; 8 nucleotides match TRBD1. V shed 0 bases and J 0 bases; nucleotides not matched to a gene: 5. This CDR3 spans 18 amino acids. Germline CDR1 SGHRS, CDR2 YFSETQ. CDR3 sequence reads: CASSLVGQGASGANVLTF. CDR3 DNA: TGCGCCAGCAGCTTGGTAGGGCAGGGGGCCTCTGGGGCCAACGTCCTGACTTTC.

Many counts were recorded for this clonotype. This sequence joins TRBV12-3 or TRBV12-4 and TRBJ2-7, with 11 bases fitting TRBD1. Losses at the gene ends were 0 bases for V and 6 bases for J; bases not matched to a gene: 1. The CDR3 extends over 14 amino acids. The CDR3 DNA follows: TGTGCCAGCAGTTTAGCGGGACAGGGGGGCGAGCAGTACTTC. It encodes CASSLAGQGGEQYF.

This clonotype was detected ten times or more. V usage is TRBV11-2 and J usage is TRBJ1-3; no firm D call. This CDR3 is built from 14 residues. The V gene's germline CDR1 is SGHAT and CDR2 FQNNGV. V dropped 3 bases and J dropped 7 bases, with 13 bases sitting between them. CDR3 region: CASSFKADANTIYF. The CDR3 DNA reads TGTGCCAGCAGCTTCAAAGCAGATGCGAACACCATATATTTT. Combining the CDR3 with reference TRBV11-2 and TRBJ1-3 gives the whole variable domain EAGVAQSPRYKIIEKRQSVAFWCNPISGHATLYWYQQILGQGPKLLIQFQNNGVVDDSQLPKDRFSAERLKGVDSTLKIQPAKLEDSAVYLCASSFKADANTIYFGEGSWLTVV.

The gene calls are TRBV2 and TRBJ2-5; TRBD2 is a possible D gene (5 bases). Between the trimmed V and J ends, which lost 0 bases and 7 bases, there was a span of 9 bases. The CDR3 loop spans 13 amino acids. Germline V CDR1 and CDR2: SNHLY, FYNNEI. CDR3 nucleotide sequence: TGTGCCAGCAGTGAAGCAAACGGGGTGACCCAGTACTTC. Its protein product is CASSEANGVTQYF. Complete variable domain (other parts from reference TRBV2 and TRBJ2-5): EPEVTQTPSHQVTQMGQEVILRCVPISNHLYFYWYRQILGQKVEFLVSFYNNEISEKSEIFDDQFSVERPDGSNFTLKIRSTKLEDSAMYFCASSEANGVTQYFGPGTRLLVL.

In its sample, this clonotype was seen many times. V and J are TRBV7-2 and TRBJ2-1; D is possibly TRBD1 or TRBD2 (5 bases each). CDR1 and CDR2 from the germline V gene are SGHTA and FQGNSA. This CDR3 comprises 15 residues. Trimming took off 1 base at V and 15 bases at J, with 22 bases between the two ends. The CDR3 region has the DNA TGTGCCAGCAGCTTAGAGGGGCGCATCTACCCCGGGATGTTCTTC. This encodes CASSLEGRIYPGMFF.

This clonotype was seen a few times. CDR3 nucleotides: TGCAGCGCCGAAACTCCCCGGGACAGGGGGCCTGGCTACACCTTC. Its protein product is CSAETPRDRGPGYTF. The rearrangement uses TRBV29-1 and TRBJ1-2, with 12 bases aligning to TRBD1. Per the germline V gene, CDR1 is SQVTM and CDR2 is ANQGSEA. The CDR3 contains 15 residues. J gave up 7 bases and V 7 bases, and 13 bases lay outside the gene matches.